The present T cell receptor (beta chain) was sequenced within a study of T-cell memory formation after mild COVID-19. For the study at large: Each donor largely had its own TCR clusters.

One entry per CDR3 protein, called by TCRdb with MiXCR from the 5' RACE reads. The table shows 400,000 to 500,000 distinct CDR3 sequences, with roughly 20% occurring only once. In this sample, this clonotype turned up a few times. As yet, its antigen is unknown. Whole-study results and caveats: CD4+ contracting clones lay mainly in CM and EM, CD8+ ones in EMRA. Pre-infection memory harbored some responding clones, suggesting cross-reactive memory joined.

The CDR3 totals 15 residues. Between the trimmed V and J ends, which lost 3 bases and 3 bases, there was a span of 13 bases. The germline CDR1 and CDR2 sequences are SEHNR and FQNEAQ (reference sequence). This chain joins TRBV7-9 and TRBJ2-3; weak D call: TRBD1 (6 bases). The receptor was isolated from an adult woman who had mild COVID-19 (a few samples of this study predate the infection). Cell type and time point are not known. What was sequenced was PBMCs or a T cell subset sorted from them (not recorded which). The CDR3 coding sequence is TGTGCCAGCAGCTTCTTGGGGGCCGGGACAGATACGCAGTATTTT. Translated, it gives CASSFLGAGTDTQYF. Filled out from reference TRBV7-9 and TRBJ2-3, the complete variable domain reads DTGVSQNPRHKITKRGQNVTFRCDPISEHNRLYWYRQTLGQGPEFLTYFQNEAQLEKSRLLSDRFSAERPKGSFSTLEIQRTEQGDSAMYLCASSFLGAGTDTQYFGPGTRLTVL.